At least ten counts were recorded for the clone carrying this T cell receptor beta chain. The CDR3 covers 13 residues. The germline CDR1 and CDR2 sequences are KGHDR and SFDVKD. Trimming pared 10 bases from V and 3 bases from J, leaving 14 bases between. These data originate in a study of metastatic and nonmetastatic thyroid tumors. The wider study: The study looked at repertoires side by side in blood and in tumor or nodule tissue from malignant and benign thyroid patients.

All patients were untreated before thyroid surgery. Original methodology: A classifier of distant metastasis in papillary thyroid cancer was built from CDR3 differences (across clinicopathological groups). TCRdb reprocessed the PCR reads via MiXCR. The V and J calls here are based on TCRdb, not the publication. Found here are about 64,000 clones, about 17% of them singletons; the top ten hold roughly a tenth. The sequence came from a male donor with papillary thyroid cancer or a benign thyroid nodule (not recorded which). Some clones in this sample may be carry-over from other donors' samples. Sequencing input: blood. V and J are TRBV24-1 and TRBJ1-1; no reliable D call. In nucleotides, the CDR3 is TGTGCCACAAGTTTAGGCCGGTACACTGAAGCTTTCTTT. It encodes CATSLGRYTEAFF.